The source of this TCR beta chain is a study of blood T cell repertoires in COVID-19. On the study more broadly: T cells, B-cell-depleted T cells, or PBMCs supplied cDNA or gDNA.

CDR1 is SGHRS and CDR2 is YFSETQ in the germline V gene. The CDR3 consists of 15 residues. V shed 6 bases, J shed 9 bases, and the junction held 14 bases outside the gene matches. Measured with immunoSEQ multiplex PCR; TCRdb has only the in-frame clones, and not every one. This sample has about 150,000 clones; about 83% occur once, and the top ten carry about 12%. Specimen: peripheral blood. The receptor was isolated from a woman aged 60-75 years with COVID-19, enrolled during active disease. The rearrangement links TRBV5-1 to TRBJ2-1; 8 bases agree with TRBD1. CDR3 protein: CASTRGQAMDGEQFF. The CDR3 DNA reads TGCGCCAGCACCAGGGGACAGGCCATGGACGGTGAGCAGTTCTTC. The full variable domain, in which reference TRBV5-1 and TRBJ2-1 provide the parts outside the CDR3, is KAGVTQTPRYLIKTRGQQVTLSCSPISGHRSVSWYQQTPGQGLQFLFEYFSETQRNKGNFPGRFSGRQFSNSRSEMNVSTLELGDSALYLCASTRGQAMDGEQFFGPGTRLTVL.